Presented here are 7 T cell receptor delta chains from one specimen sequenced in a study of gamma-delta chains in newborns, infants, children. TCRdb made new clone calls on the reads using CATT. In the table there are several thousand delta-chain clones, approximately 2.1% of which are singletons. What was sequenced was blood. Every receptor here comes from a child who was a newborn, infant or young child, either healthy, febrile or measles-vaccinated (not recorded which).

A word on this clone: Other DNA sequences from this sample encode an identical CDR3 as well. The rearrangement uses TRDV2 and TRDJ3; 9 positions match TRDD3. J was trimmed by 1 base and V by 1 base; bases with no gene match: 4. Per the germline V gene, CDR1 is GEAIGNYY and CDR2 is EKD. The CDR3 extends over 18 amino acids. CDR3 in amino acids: CACDTGGYGSWDTRQMFF. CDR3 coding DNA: TGTGCCTGTGACACTGGGGGATATGGGTCCTGGGACACCCGACAGATGTTTTTC.

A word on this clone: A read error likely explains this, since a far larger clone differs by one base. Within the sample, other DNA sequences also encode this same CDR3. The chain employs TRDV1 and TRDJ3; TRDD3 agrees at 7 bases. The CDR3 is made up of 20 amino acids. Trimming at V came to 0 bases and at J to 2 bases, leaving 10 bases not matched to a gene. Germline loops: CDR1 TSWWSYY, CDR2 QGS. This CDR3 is CALGELNAWGPTWDTRQMFF. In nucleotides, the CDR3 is TGTGCTCTTGGGGAACTAAACGCCTGGGGGCCAACCTGGGACACCCGACAGATGTTTTTC.

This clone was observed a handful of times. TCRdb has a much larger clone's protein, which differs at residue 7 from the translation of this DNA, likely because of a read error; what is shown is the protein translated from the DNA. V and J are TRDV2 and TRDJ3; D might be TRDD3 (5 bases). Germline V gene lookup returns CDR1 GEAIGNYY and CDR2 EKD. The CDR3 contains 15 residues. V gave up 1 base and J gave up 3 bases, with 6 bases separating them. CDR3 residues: CACDTGCWDTRQMFF. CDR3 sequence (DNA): TGTGCCTGTGACACGGGATGCTGGGACACCCGACAGATGTTTTTC.

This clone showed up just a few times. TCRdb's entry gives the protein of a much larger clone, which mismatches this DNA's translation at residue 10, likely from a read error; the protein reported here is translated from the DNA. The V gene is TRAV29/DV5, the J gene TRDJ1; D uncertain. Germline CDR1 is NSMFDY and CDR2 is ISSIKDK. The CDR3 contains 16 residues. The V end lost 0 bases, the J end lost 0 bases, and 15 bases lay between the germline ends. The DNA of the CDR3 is TGTGCAGCAAGCGAGGGCTCTGGCGGGCACACCGATAAACTCATCTTT. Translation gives CAASEGSGGHTDKLIF.

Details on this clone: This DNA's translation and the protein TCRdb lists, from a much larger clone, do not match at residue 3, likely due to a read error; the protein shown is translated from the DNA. The CDR3 sequence is CARDTKGIRRDTRQMFF. CDR3 DNA: TGTGCCCGTGACACCAAGGGGATACGAAGGGACACCCGACAGATGTTTTTC. This chain uses TRDV2 with TRDJ3; 9 positions agree with TRDD3. This CDR3 spans 17 amino acids. Germline CDR1 GEAIGNYY, CDR2 EKD.

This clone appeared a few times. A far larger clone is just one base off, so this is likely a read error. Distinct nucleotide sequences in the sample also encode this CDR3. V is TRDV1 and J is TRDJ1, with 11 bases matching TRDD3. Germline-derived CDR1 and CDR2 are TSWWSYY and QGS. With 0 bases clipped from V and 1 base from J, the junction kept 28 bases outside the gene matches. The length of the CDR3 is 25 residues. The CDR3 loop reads CALGELGLGTPKSSWGILGTDKLIF. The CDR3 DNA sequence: TGTGCTCTTGGGGAACTTGGACTTGGCACTCCTAAATCTAGCTGGGGGATACTCGGCACCGATAAACTCATCTTT.

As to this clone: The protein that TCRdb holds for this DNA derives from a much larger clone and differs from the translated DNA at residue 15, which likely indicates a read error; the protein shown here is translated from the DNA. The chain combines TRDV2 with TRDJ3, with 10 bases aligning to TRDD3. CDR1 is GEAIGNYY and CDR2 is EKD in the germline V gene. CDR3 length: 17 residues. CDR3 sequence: CACDELGDSWDTRQRFF. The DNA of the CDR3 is TGTGCCTGTGACGAACTGGGGGATTCCTGGGACACCCGACAGAGGTTTTTC.